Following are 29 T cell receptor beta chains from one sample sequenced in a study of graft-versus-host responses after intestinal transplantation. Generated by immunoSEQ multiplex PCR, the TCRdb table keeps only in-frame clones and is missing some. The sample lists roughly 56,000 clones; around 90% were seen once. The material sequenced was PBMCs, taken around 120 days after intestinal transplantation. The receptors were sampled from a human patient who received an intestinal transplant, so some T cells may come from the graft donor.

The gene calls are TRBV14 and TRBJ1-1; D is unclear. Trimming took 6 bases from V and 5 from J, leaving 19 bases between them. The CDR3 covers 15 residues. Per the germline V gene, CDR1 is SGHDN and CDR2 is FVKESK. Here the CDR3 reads CASSHKGGRRTEAFF. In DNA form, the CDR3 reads TGTGCCAGCAGTCATAAGGGAGGGAGGAGGACTGAAGCTTTCTTT.

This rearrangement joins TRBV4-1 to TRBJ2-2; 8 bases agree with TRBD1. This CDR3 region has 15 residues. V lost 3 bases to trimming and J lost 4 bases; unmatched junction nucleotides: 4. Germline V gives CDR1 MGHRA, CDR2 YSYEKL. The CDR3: CASSQDRASTGELFF. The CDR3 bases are TGCGCCAGCAGCCAGGACAGGGCCTCCACCGGGGAGCTGTTTTTT.

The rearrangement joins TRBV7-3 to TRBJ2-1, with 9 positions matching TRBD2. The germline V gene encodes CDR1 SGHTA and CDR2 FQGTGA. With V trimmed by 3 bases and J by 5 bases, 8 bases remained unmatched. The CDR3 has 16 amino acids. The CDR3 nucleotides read TGTGCCAGCAGCTTCCTTAGCGGGAGCGGGGACAATGAGCAGTTCTTC. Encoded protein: CASSFLSGSGDNEQFF.

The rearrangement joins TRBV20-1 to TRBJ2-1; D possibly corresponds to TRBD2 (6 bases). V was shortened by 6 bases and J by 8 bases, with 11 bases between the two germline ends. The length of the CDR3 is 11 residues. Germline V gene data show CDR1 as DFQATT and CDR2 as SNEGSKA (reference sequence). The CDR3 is CSATGGYEQFF. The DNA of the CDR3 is TGCAGTGCCACAGGAGGGTATGAGCAGTTCTTC.

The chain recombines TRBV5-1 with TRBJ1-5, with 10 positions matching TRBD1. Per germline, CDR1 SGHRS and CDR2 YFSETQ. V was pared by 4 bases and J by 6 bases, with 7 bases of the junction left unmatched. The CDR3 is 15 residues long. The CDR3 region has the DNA TGCGCCAGCAGCACGACAGGGGGCGAAGGTCAGCCCCAGCATTTT. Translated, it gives CASSTTGGEGQPQHF. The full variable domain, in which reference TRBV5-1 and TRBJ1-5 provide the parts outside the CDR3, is KAGVTQTPRYLIKTRGQQVTLSCSPISGHRSVSWYQQTPGQGLQFLFEYFSETQRNKGNFPGRFSGRQFSNSRSEMNVSTLELGDSALYLCASSTTGGEGQPQHFGDGTRLSIL.

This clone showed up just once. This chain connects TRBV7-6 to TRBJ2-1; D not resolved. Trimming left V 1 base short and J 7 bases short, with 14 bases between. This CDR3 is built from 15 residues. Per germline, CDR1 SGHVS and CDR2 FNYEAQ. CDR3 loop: CASSLVEQSWNEQFF. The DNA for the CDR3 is TGTGCCAGCAGCTTAGTGGAACAGAGTTGGAATGAGCAGTTCTTC.

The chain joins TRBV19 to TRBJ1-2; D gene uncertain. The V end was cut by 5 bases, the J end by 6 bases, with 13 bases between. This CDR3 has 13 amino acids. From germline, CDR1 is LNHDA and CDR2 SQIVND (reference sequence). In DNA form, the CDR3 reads TGTGCCAGTAGTCCCAGGTCAAGGGATGGCTACACCTTC. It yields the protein CASSPRSRDGYTF.

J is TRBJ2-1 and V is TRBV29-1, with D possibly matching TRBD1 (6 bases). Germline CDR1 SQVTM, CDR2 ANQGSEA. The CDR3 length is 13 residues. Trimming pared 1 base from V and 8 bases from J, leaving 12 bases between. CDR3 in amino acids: CSVEGGQRHEQFF. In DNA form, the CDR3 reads TGCAGCGTTGAAGGGGGGCAGCGCCATGAGCAGTTCTTC.

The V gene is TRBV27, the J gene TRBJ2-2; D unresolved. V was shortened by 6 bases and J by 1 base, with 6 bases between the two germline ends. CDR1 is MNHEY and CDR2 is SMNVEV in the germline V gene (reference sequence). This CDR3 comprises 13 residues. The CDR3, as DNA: TGTGCCAGCAGGGGTGGGAACACCGGGGAGCTGTTTTTT. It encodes CASRGGNTGELFF.

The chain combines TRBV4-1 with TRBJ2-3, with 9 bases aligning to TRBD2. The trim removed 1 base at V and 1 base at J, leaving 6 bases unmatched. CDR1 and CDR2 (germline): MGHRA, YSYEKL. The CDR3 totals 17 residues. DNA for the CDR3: TGCGCCAGCAGCCAAGGGGGAGCGGGGGGAGGCACAGATACGCAGTATTTT. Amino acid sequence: CASSQGGAGGGTDTQYF.

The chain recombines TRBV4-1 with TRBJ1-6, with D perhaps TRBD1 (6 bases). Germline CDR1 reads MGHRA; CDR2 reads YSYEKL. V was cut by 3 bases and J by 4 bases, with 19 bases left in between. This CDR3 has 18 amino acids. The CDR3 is CASSQSLGQRFYNSPLHF. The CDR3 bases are TGCGCCAGCAGCCAGAGCCTCGGACAGCGCTTTTATAATTCACCCCTCCACTTT.

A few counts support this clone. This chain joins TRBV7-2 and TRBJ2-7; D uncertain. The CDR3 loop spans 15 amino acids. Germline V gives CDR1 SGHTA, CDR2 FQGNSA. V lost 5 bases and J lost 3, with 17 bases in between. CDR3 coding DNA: TGTGCCAGCAGCCCCGAGTTCTCCAGACACTACGAGCAGTACTTC. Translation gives CASSPEFSRHYEQYF.

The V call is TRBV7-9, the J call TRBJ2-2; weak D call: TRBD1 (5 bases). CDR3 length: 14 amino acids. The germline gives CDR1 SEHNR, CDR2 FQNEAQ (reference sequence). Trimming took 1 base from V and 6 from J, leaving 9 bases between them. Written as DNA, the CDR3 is TGTGCCAGCAGCTTAGTAGGGGAAGCCGGGGAGCTGTTTTTT. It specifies CASSLVGEAGELFF.

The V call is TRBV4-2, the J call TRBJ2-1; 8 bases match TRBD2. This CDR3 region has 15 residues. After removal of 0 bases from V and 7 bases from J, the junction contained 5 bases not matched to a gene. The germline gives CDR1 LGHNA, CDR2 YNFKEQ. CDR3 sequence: CASSQDASGRNEQFF. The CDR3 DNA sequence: TGTGCCAGCAGCCAAGATGCCAGCGGGAGAAATGAGCAGTTCTTC.

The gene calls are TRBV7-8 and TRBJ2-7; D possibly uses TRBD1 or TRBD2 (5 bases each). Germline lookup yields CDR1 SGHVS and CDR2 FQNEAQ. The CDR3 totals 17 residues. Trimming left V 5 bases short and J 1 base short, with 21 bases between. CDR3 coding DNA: TGTGCCAGCAGCCCCCGGGACCCGGGGCCCACTTCCTACGAGCAGTACTTC. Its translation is CASSPRDPGPTSYEQYF.

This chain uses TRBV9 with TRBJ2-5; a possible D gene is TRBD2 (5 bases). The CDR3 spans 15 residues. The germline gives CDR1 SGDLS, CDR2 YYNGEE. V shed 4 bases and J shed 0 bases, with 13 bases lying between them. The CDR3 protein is CASSLGLEYQETQYF. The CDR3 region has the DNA TGTGCCAGCAGCCTAGGACTGGAGTACCAAGAGACCCAGTACTTC.

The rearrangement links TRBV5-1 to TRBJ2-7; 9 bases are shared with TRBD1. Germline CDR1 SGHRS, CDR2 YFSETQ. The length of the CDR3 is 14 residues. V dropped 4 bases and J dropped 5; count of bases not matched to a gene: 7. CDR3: CASSTGGVLHEQYF. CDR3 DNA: TGCGCCAGCAGCACAGGGGGCGTTCTCCACGAGCAGTACTTC.

The CDR3 loop reads CASSYSQSTGELFF. DNA for the CDR3: TGTGCCAGCAGTTACTCCCAGAGCACCGGGGAGCTGTTTTTT. V and J are TRBV6-5 and TRBJ2-2; D uncertain. V was clipped by 0 bases and J by 4 bases, with 6 bases between them. CDR1 and CDR2 from the germline V gene are MNHEY and SVGAGI. The CDR3 covers 14 residues.

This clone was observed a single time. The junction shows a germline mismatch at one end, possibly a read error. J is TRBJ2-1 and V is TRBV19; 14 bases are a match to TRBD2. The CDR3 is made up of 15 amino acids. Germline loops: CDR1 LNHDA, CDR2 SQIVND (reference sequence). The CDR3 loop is CASTIGLAGGNEQFF. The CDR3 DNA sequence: TGTGCCAGTACTATAGGACTAGCGGGGGGTAATGAGCAGTTCTTC.

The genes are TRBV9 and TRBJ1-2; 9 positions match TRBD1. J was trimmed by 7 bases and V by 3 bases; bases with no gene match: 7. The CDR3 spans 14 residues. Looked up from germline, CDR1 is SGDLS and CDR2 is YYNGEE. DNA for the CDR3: TGTGCCAGCAGCGCCCAGGGACAGGGTCCTGGCTACACCTTC. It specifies CASSAQGQGPGYTF.

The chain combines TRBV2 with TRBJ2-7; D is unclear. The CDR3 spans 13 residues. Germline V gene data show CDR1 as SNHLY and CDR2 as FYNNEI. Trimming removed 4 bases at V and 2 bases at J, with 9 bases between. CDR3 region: CASSGIGTYEQYF. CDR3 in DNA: TGTGCCAGCAGTGGAATAGGAACCTACGAGCAGTACTTC. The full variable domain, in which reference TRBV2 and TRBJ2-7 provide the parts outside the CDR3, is EPEVTQTPSHQVTQMGQEVILRCVPISNHLYFYWYRQILGQKVEFLVSFYNNEISEKSEIFDDQFSVERPDGSNFTLKIRSTKLEDSAMYFCASSGIGTYEQYFGPGTRLTVT.

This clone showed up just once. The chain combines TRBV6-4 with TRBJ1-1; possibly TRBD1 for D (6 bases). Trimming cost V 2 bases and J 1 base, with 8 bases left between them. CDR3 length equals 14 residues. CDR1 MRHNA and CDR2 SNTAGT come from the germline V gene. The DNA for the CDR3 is TGTGCCAGCAGTGACGAGGGGGGGAACACTGAAGCTTTCTTT. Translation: CASSDEGGNTEAFF.

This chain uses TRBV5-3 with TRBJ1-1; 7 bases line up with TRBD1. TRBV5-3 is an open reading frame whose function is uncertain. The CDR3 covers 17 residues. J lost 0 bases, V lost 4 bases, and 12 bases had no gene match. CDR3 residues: CARSPDRFSWVNTEAFF. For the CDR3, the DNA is TGTGCCAGAAGCCCGGACAGGTTTTCTTGGGTGAACACTGAAGCTTTCTTT.

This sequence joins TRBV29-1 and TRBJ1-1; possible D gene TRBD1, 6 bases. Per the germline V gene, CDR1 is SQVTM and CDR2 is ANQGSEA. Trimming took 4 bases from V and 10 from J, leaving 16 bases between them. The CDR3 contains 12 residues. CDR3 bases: TGCAGCGTTGTCAGGACAGAAGCAGTAGCTTTCTTT. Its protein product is CSVVRTEAVAFF.

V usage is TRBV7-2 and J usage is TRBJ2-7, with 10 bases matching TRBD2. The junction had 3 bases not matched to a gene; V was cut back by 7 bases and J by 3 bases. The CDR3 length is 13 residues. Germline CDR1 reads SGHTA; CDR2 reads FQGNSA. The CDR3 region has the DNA TGTGCCAGCACCCTAGCGGGAGTCTACGAGCAGTACTTC. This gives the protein CASTLAGVYEQYF.

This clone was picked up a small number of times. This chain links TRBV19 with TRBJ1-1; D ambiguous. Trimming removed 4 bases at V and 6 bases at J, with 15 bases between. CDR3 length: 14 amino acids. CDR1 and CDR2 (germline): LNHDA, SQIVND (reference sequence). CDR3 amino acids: CASSNRLGIPEAFF. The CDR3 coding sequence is TGTGCCAGTAGTAATCGTCTAGGGATCCCTGAAGCTTTCTTT.

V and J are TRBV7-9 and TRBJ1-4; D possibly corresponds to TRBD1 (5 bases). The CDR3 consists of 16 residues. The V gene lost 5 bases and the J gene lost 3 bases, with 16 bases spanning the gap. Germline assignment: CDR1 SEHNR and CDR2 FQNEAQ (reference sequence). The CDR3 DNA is TGTGCCAGCAGCGGGGGTCGGACGGAATCTAATGAAAAACTGTTTTTT. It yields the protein CASSGGRTESNEKLFF.

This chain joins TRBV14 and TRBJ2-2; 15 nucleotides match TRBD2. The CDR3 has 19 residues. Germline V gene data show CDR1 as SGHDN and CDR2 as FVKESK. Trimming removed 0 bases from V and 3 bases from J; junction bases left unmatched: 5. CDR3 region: CASSQDWGLAGGDTGELFF. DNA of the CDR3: TGTGCCAGCAGCCAAGATTGGGGACTAGCGGGAGGAGACACCGGGGAGCTGTTTTTT.

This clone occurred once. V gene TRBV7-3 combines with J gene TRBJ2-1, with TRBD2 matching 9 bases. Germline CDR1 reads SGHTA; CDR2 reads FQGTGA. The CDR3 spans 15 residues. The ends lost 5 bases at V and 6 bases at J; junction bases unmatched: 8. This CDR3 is CASSLVAGAVNEQFF. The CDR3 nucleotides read TGTGCCAGCAGCCTAGTAGCGGGAGCCGTCAATGAGCAGTTCTTC.